This note documents a single TCR beta chain sequence. Antigen specificity is unknown. Clones were sequenced by immunoSEQ multiplex PCR, and TCRdb holds only the in-frame ones, with some missing. The sample holds about 43,000 clones, 95% seen once. This entry comes from a study of T cells in tuberculosis. Study as a whole: IGRA-negative adolescents, IGRA-positive adolescents with latent tuberculosis and adults with active tuberculosis formed this South African cohort. Study observations and caveats: Smaller distances to GMM-specific TCRs suggested their expansion in active tuberculosis. Smaller alpha distances in active tuberculosis partly reflected shorter CDR3-alpha lengths. Samples were chosen by availability of cryopreserved specimens.

The ends were cut back, 5 bases at V and 2 bases at J, with 16 bases in the middle. There are 16 residues in the CDR3. The V gene's germline CDR1 is MNHEY and CDR2 SMNVEV (reference sequence). The receptor was derived from a donor aged 10 to 29 with latent tuberculosis or without tuberculosis infection. This chain links TRBV27 with TRBJ1-5, with no clear D. The specimen was PBMCs. The chain's CDR3 is CASSPTREGRNQPQHF. CDR3 nucleotides: TGTGCCAGCAGTCCCACTCGGGAGGGCCGCAATCAGCCCCAGCATTTT.